This T cell receptor (beta chain) was captured in a study of cytomegalovirus exposure and HLA in healthy donors. The repertoire was sequenced with immunoSEQ multiplex PCR; TCRdb's copy has only in-frame clones and lacks some. The table lists 110,000 to 150,000 clones, about 94% of them singletons. Germline CDR1 is SGHRS and CDR2 is YFSETQ. CDR3 length: 15 amino acids. V shed 2 bases and J 6 bases; nucleotides not matched to a gene: 7. This chain links TRBV5-1 with TRBJ2-1; 8 bases fit TRBD1. The sequencing input was PBMCs. The TCR comes from a young man in good health and CMV-seropositive. In DNA form, the CDR3 reads TGCGCCAGCAGCTTCCGACAGGGGTCGGGCAATGAGCAGTTCTTC. Protein: CASSFRQGSGNEQFF.